This T cell receptor beta chain was documented in a study of T cells in Graves' hyperthyroidism and ophthalmopathy. V lost 4 bases and J 6 bases, leaving 12 bases between the germline ends. Germline V gene sequence: CDR1 MNHEY, CDR2 SMNVEV (reference sequence). This CDR3 spans 14 amino acids. Using RNA transcripts as the source, TCR beta CDR3 regions were amplified. The HTBI primer set drove a first-round RT-PCR of the TCR CDR3. A single record per CDR3 protein comes from TCRdb applying MiXCR to the multiplex PCR reads. The table includes a few hundred thousand distinct CDR3 sequences, roughly 23% detected once.

This clonotype was sampled from a woman in her 70s with Graves' ophthalmopathy. The sample consisted of blood. The chain couples TRBV27 to TRBJ2-2; TRBD2 might be the D (6 bases). The CDR3 is CASSSGSSAGELFF. DNA for the CDR3: TGTGCCAGCAGTTCCGGGAGTTCCGCCGGGGAGCTGTTTTTT.